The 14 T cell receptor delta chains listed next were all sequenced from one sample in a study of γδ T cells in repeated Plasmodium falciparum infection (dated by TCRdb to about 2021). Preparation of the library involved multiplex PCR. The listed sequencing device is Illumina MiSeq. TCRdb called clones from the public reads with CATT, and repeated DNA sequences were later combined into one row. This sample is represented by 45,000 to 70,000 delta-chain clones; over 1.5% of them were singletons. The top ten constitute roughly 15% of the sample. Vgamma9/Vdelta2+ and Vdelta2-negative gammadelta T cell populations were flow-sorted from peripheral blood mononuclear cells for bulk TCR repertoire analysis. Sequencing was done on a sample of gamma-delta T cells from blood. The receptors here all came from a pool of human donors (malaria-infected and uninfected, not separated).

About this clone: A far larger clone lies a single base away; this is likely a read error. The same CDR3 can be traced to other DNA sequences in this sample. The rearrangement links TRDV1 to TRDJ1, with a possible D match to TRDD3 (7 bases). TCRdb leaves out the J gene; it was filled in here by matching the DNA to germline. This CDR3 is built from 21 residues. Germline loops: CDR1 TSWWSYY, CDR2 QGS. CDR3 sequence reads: CALGVSTCPPTGVGYTDKLIF. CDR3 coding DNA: TGTGCTCTCGGGGTCAGCACCTGTCCTCCTACTGGGGTAGGGTACACCGATAAACTCATCTTT.

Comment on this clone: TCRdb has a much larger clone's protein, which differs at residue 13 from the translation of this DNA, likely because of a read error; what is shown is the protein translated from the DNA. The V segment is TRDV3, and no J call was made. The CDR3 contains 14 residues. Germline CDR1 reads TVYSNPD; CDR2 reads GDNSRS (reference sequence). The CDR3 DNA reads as TGTGCCTCTCGTCGTTGGCCATCATACCTCGAACTCACCTTT. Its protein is CASRRWPSYLELTF.

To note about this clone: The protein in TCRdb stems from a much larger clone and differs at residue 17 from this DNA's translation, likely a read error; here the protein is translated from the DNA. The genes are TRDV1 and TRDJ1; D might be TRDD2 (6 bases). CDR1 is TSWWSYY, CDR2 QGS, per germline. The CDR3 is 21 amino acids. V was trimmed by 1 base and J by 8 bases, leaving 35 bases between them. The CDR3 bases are TGTGCTCTTGGGGAACGGAAGCCCTACGGACCTTCCACTATACTCCCGGCAAAACTCATCTTT. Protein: CALGERKPYGPSTILPAKLIF.

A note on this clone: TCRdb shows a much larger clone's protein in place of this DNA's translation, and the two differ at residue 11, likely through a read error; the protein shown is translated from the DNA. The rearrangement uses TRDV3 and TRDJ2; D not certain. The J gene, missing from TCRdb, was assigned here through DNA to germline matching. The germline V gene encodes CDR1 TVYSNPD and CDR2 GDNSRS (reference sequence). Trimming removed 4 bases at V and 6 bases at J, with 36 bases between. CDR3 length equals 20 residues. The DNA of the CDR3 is TGTGCCTCCTATTCACCAACTGCTGGATTTACCAGAAGTCTGGCAGCACAACTCTTCTTT. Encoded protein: CASYSPTAGFTRSLAAQLFF.

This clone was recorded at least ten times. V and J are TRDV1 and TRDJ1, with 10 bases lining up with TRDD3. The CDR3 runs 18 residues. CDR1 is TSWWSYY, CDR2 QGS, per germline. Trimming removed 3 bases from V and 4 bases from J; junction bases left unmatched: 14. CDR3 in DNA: TGTGCTCTTGGGGACGCCCTTTACTGGGGGATCCCACGCGATAAACTCATCTTT. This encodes CALGDALYWGIPRDKLIF.

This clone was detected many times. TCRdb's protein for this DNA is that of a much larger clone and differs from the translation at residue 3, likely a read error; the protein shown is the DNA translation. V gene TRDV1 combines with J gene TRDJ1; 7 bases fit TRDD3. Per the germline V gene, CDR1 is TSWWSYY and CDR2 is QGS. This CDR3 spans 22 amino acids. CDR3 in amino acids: CAPGEVVTSWGYWESVTDKLIF. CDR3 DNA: TGTGCTCCTGGGGAAGTGGTGACGTCCTGGGGATATTGGGAAAGCGTCACCGATAAACTCATCTTT.

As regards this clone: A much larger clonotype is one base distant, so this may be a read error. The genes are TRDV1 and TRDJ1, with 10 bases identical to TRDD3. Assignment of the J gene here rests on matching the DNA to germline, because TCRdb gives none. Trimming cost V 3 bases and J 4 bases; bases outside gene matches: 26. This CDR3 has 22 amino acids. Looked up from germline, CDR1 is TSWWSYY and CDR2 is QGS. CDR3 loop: CALGDPISSYWGMLGSLDKLIF. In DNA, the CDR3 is TGTGCTCTTGGGGACCCTATATCCTCGTACTGGGGGATGTTGGGGTCCCTCGATAAACTCATCTTT.

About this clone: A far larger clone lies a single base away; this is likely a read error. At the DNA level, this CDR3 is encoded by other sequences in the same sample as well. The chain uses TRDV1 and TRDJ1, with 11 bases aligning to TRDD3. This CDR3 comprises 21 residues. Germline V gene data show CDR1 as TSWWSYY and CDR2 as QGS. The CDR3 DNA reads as TGTGCTCTTGGGGAATTCCCGTTCCTCCATCTGGGGGATACCATTGCCGACAAACTCATCTTT. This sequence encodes CALGEFPFLHLGDTIADKLIF.

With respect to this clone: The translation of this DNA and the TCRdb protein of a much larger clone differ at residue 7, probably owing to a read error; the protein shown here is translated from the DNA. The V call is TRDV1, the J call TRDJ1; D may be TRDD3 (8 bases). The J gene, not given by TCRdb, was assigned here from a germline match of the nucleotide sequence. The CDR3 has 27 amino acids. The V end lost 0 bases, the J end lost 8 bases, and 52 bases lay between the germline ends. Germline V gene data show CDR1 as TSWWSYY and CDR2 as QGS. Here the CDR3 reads CALGELYPLRFLPYWGSPSFHIGKLIF. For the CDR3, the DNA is TGTGCTCTTGGGGAACTCTACCCTTTAAGGTTCCTACCTTACTGGGGGTCCCCTTCCTTTCACATCGGGAAACTCATCTTT.

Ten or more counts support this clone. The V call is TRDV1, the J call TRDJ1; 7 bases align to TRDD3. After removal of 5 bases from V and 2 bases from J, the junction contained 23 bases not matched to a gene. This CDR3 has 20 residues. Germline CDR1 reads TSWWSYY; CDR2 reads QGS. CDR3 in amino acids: CALGIRLYWGPILPTDKLIF. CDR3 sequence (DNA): TGTGCTCTTGGGATACGCCTGTACTGGGGCCCAATCCTCCCAACCGATAAACTCATCTTT.

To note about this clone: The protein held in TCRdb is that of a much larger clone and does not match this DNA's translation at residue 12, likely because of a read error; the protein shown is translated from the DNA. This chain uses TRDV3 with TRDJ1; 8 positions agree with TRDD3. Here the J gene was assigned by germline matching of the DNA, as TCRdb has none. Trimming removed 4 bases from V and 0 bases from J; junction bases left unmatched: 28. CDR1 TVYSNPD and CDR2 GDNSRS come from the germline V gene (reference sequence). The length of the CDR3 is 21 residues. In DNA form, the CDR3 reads TGTGCCTCTTCGGCCTTCCCGTTTGGGGATACTGCTTGTGAGTACACCGATAAACTCATCTTT. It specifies CASSAFPFGDTACEYTDKLIF.

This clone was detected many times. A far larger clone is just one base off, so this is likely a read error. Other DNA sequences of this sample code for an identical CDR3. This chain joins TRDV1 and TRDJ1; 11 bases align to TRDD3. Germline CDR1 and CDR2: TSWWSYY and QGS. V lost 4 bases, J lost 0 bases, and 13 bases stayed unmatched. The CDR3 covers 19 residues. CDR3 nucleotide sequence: TGTGCTCTTGGGGGCAAGCTTGGGGGATACGATATGTACACCGATAAACTCATCTTT. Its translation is CALGGKLGGYDMYTDKLIF.

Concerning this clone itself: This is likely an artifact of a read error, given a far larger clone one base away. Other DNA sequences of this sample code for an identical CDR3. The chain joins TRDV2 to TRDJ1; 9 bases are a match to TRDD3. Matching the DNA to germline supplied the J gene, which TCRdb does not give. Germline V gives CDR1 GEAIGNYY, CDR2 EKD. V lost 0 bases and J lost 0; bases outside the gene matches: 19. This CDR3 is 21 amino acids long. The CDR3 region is CACDTAEKVGDTRLYTDKLIF. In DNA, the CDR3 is TGTGCCTGTGACACCGCGGAGAAGGTAGGGGATACGCGTCTGTACACCGATAAACTCATCTTT.

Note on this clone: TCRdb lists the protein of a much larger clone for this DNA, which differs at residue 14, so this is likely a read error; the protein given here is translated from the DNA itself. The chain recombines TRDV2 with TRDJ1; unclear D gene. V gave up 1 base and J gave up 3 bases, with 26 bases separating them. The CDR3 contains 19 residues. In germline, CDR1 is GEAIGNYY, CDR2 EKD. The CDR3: CACDTVQKRKEENPDKLIF. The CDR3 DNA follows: TGTGCCTGTGACACGGTACAAAAACGTAAGGAAGAAAACCCCGATAAACTCATCTTT.